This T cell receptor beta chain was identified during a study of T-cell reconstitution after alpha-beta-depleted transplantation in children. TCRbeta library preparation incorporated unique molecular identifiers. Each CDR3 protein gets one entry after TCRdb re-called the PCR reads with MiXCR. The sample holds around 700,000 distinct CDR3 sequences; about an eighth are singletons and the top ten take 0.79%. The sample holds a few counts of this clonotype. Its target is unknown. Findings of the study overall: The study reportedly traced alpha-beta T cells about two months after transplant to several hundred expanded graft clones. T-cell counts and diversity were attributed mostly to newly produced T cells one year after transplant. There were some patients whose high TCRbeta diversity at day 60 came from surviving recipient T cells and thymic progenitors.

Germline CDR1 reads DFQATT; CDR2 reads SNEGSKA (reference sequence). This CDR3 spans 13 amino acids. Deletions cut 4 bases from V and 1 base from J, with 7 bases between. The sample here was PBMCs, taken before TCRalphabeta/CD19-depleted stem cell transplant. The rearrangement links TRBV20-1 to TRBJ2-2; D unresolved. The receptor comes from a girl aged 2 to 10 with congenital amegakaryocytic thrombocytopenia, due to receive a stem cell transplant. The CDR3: CSAMGKNTGELFF. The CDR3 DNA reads TGCAGTGCTATGGGAAAGAACACCGGGGAGCTGTTTTTT.